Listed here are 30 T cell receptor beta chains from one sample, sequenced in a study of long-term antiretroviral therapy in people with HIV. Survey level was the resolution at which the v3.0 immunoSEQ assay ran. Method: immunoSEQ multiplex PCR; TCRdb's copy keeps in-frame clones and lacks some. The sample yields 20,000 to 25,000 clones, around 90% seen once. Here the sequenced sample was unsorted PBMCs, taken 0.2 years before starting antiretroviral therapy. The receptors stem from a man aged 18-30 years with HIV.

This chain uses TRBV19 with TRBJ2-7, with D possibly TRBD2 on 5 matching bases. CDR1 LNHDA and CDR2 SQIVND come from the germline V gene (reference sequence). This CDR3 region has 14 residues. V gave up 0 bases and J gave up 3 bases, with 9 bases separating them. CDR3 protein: CASSIDSSIYEQYF. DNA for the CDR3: TGTGCCAGTAGTATAGACTCTAGCATCTACGAGCAGTACTTC.

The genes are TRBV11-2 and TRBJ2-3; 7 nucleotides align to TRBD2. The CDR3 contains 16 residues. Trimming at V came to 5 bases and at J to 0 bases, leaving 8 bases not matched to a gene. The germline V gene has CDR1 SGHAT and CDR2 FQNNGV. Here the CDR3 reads CASSKLGGMSTDTQYF. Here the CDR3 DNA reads TGTGCCAGCAGCAAACTCGGGGGGATGAGCACAGATACGCAGTATTTT. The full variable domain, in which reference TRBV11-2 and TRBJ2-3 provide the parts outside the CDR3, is EAGVAQSPRYKIIEKRQSVAFWCNPISGHATLYWYQQILGQGPKLLIQFQNNGVVDDSQLPKDRFSAERLKGVDSTLKIQPAKLEDSAVYLCASSKLGGMSTDTQYFGPGTRLTVL.

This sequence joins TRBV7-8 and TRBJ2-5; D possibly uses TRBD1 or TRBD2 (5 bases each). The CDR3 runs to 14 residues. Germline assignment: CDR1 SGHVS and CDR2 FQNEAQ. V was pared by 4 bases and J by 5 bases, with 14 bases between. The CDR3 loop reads CASSSGRRAETQYF. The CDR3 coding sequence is TGTGCCAGCAGCTCGGGACGGAGAGCGGAGACCCAGTACTTC.

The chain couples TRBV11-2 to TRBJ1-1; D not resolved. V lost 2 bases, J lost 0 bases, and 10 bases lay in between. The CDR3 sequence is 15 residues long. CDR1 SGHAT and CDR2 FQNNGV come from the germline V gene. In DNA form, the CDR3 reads TGTGCCAGCAGCTTAAAGGAAGGAATGAACACTGAAGCTTTCTTT. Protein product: CASSLKEGMNTEAFF.

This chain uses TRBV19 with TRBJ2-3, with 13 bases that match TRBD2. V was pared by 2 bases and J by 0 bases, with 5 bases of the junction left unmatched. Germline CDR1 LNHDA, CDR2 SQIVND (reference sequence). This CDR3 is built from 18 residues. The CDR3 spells CASSIMTSGGPSTDTQYF. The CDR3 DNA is TGTGCCAGTAGTATAATGACTAGCGGGGGGCCAAGCACAGATACGCAGTATTTT. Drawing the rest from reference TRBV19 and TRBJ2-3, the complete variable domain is DGGITQSPKYLFRKEGQNVTLSCEQNLNHDAMYWYRQDPGQGLRLIYYSQIVNDFQKGDIAEGYSVSREKKESFPLTVTSAQKNPTAFYLCASSIMTSGGPSTDTQYFGPGTRLTVL.

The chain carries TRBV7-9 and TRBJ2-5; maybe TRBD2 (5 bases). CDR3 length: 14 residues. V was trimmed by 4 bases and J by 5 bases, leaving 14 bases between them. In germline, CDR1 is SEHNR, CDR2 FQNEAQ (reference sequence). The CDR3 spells CASSSVGWEETQYF. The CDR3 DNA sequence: TGTGCCAGCAGCTCGGTTGGGTGGGAGGAGACCCAGTACTTC.

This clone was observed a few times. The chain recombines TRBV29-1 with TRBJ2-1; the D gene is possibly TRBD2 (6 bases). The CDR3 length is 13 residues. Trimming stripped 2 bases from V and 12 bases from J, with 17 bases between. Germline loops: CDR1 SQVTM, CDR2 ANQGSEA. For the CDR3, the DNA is TGCAGCGTTGAATACGGGAGCCGCCGAGGGCAGTTCTTC. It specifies CSVEYGSRRGQFF.

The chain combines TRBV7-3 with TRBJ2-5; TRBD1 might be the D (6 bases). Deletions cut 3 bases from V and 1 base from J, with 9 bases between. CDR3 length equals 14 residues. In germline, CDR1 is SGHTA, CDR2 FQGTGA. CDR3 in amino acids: CASSFRQVQETQYF. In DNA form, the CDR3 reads TGTGCCAGCAGCTTTAGACAGGTCCAAGAGACCCAGTACTTC.

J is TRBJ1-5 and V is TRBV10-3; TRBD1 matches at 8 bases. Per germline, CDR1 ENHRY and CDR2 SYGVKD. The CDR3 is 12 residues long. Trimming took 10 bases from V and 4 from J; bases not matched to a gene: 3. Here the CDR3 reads CATTGGNQPQHF. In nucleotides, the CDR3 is TGTGCCACTACAGGGGGTAATCAGCCCCAGCATTTT.

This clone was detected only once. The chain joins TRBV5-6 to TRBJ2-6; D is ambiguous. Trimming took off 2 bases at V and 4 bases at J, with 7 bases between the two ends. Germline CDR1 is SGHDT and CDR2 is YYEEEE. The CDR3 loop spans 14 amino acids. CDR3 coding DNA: TGTGCCAGCAGCTTCGGAACGGGGGCCAACGTCCTGACTTTC. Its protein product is CASSFGTGANVLTF.

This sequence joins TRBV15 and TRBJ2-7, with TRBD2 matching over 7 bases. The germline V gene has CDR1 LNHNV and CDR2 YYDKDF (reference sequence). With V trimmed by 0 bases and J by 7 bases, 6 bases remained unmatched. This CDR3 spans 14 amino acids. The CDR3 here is CATSRDPAAGEQYF. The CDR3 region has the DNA TGTGCCACCAGCAGAGATCCGGCAGCGGGAGAGCAGTACTTC.

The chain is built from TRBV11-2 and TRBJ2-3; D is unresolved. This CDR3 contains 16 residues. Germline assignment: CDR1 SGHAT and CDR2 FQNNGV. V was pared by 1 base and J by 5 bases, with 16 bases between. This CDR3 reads CASSLGILKDGDTQYF. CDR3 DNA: TGTGCCAGCAGCTTAGGGATTCTGAAGGACGGAGATACGCAGTATTTT.

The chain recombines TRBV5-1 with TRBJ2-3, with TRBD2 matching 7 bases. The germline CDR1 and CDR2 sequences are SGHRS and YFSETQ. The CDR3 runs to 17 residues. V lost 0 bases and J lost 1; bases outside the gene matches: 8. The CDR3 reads CASSLDFLAGGTDTQYF. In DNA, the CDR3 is TGCGCCAGCAGCTTGGATTTTTTGGCGGGGGGCACAGATACGCAGTATTTT.

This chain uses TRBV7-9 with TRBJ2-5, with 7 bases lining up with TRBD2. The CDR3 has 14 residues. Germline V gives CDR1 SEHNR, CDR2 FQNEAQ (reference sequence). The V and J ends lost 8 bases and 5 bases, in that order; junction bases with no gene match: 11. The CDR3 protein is CASWRREGRETQYF. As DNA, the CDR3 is TGTGCCAGCTGGAGGAGGGAGGGCCGGGAGACCCAGTACTTC.

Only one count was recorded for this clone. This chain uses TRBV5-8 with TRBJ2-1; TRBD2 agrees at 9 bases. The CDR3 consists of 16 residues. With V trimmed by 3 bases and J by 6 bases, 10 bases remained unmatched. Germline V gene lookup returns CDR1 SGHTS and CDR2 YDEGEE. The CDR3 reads CASSWGSAGGPNEQFF. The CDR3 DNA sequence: TGTGCCAGCAGCTGGGGGTCCGCGGGGGGGCCCAATGAGCAGTTCTTC.

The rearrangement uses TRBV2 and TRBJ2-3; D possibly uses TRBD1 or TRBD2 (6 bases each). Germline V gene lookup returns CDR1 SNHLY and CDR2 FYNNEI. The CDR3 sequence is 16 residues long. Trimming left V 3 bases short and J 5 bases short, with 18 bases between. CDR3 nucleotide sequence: TGTGCCAGCAGTGAGGGGGCGGGGCCTCCGAGAGATACGCAGTATTTT. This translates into CASSEGAGPPRDTQYF.

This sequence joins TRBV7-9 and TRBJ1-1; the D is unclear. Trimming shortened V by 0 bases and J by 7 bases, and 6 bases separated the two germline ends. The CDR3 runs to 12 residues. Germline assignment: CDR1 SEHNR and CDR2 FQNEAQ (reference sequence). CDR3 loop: CASSLAGGEAFF. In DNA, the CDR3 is TGTGCCAGCAGCTTAGCAGGTGGTGAAGCTTTCTTT.

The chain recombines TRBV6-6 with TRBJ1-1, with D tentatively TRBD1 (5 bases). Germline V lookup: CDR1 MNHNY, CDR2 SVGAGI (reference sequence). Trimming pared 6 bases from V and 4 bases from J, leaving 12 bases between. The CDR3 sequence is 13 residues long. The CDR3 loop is CASSSGRSTEAFF. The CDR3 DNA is TGTGCCAGCAGCTCGGGACGGAGCACTGAAGCTTTCTTT.

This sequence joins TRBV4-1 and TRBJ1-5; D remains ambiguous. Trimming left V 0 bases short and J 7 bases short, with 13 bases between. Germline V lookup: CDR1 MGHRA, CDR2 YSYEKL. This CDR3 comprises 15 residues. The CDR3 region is CASSQEGGSVQPQHF. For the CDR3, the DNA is TGCGCCAGCAGCCAAGAGGGTGGGTCGGTGCAGCCCCAGCATTTT.

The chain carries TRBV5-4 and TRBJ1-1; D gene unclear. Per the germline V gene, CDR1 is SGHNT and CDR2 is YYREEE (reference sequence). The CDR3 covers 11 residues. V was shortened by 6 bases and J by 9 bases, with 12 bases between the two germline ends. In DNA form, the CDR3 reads TGTGCCAGCAATGCGGATGGCAAAGCTTTCTTT. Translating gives CASNADGKAFF.

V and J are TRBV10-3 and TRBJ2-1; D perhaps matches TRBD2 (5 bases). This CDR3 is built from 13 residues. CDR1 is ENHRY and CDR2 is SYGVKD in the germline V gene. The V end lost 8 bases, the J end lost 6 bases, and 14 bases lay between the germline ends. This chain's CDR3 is CAISGGGPNEQFF. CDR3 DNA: TGTGCCATCTCTGGTGGAGGTCCCAATGAGCAGTTCTTC.

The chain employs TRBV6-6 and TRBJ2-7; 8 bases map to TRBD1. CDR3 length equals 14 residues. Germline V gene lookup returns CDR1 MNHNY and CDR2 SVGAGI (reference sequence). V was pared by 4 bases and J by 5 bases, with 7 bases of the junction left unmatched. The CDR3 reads CASSLSGGGNEQYF. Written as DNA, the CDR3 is TGTGCCAGCAGTTTATCAGGGGGCGGGAACGAGCAGTACTTC.

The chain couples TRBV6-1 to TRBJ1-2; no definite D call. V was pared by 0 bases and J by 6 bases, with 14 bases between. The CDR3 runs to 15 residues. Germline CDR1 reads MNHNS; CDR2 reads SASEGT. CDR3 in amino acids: CASSEATYITDGYTF. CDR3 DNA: TGTGCCAGCAGTGAAGCAACCTATATAACGGATGGCTACACCTTC.

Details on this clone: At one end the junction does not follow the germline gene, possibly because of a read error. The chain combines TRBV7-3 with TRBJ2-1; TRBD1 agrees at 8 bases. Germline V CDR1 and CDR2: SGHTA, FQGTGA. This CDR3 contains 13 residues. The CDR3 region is CASSPRTGNGQFF. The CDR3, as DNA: TGTGCCAGCAGCCCCCGGACAGGGAATGGGCAGTTCTTC.

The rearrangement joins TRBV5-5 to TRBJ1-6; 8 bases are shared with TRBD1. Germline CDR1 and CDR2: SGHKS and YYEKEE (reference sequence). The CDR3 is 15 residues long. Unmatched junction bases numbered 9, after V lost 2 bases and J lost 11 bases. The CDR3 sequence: CASSFRDRSSTPLHF. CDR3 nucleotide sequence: TGTGCCAGCAGCTTCCGGGACAGGTCATCTACACCCCTCCACTTT.

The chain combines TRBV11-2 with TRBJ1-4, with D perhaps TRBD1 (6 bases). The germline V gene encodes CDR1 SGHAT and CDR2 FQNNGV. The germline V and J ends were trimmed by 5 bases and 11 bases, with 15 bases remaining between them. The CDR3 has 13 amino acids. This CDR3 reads CASSPRGGYKLFF. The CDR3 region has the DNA TGTGCCAGCAGCCCGAGGGGGGGGTACAAACTGTTTTTT. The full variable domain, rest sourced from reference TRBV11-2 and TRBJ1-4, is EAGVAQSPRYKIIEKRQSVAFWCNPISGHATLYWYQQILGQGPKLLIQFQNNGVVDDSQLPKDRFSAERLKGVDSTLKIQPAKLEDSAVYLCASSPRGGYKLFFGSGTQLSVL.

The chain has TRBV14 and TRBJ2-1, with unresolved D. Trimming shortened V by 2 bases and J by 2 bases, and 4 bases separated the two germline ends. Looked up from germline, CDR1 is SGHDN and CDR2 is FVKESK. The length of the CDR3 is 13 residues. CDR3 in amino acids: CASSQNAYNEQFF. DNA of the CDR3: TGTGCCAGCAGCCAAAACGCCTACAATGAGCAGTTCTTC.

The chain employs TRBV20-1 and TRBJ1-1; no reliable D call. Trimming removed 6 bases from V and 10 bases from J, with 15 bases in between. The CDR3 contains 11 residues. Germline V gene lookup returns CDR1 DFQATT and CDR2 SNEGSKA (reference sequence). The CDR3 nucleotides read TGCAGTGCCCTCCGGGAAAGAATAGCTTTCTTT. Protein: CSALRERIAFF.

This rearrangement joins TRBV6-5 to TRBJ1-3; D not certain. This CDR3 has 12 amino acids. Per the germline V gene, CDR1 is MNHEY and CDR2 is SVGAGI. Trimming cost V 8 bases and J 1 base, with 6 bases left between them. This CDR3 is CASVGSGNTIYF. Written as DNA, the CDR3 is TGTGCCAGCGTCGGGTCTGGAAACACCATATATTTT.

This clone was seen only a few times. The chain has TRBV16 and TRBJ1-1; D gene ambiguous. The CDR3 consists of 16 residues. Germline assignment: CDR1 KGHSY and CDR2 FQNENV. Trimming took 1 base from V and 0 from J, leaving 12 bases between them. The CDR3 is CASSQYAGYMNTEAFF. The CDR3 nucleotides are TGTGCCAGCAGCCAATACGCGGGCTACATGAACACTGAAGCTTTCTTT.